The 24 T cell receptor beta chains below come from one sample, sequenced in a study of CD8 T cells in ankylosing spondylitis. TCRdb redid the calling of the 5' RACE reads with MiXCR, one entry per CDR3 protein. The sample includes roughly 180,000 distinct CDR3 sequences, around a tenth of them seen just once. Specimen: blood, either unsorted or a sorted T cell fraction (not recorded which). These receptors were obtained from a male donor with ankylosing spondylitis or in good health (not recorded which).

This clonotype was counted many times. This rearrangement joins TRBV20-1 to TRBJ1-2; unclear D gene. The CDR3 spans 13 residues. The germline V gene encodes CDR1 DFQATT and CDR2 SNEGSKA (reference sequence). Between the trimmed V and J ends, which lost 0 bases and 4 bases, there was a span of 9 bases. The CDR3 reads CSAREEGGYGYTF. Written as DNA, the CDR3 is TGCAGTGCTAGAGAAGAGGGAGGCTATGGCTACACCTTC.

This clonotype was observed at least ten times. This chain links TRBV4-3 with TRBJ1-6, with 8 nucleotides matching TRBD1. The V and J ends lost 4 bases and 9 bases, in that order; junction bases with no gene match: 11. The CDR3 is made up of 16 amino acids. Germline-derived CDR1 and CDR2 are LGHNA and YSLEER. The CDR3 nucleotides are TGCGCCAGCAGCCCCCGATCGGGCAGGGGGCCTTCACCCCTCCACTTT. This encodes CASSPRSGRGPSPLHF.

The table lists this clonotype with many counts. CDR3 coding DNA: TGTGCCAGCATCGGCGCGAGCTATGGCTACACCTTC. Its translation is CASIGASYGYTF. The chain recombines TRBV12-3 or TRBV12-4 with TRBJ1-2; D unresolved. V shed 7 bases and J shed 4 bases, with 10 bases lying between them. The CDR3 contains 12 residues.

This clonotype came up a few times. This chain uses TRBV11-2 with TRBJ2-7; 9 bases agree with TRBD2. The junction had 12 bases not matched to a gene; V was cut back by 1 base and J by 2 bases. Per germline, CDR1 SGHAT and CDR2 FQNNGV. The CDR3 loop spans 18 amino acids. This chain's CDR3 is CASSLGASGMTATYEQYF. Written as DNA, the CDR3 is TGTGCCAGCAGCTTAGGGGCTAGCGGGATGACTGCTACCTACGAGCAGTACTTC.

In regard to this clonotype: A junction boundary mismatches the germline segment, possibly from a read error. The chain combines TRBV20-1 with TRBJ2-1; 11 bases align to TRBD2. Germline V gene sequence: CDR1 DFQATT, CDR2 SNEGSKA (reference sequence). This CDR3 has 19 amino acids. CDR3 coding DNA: TGCTGTGCTAGAGATAGGGTAGCGGGAGGGGTGAGCTCCTACAATGAGCAGTTCTTC. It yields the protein CCARDRVAGGVSSYNEQFF.

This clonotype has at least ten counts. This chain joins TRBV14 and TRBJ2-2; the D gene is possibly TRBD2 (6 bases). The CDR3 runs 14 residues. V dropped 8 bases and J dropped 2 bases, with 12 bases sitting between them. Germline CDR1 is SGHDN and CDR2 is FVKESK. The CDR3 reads CASRGYPNTGELFF. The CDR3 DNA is TGTGCCAGCCGGGGGTACCCTAACACCGGGGAGCTGTTTTTT.

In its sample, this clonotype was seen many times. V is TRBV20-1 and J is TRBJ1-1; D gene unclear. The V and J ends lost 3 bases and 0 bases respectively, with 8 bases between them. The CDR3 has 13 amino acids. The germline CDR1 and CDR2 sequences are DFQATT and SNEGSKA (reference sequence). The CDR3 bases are TGCAGTGCTAGTTTACAGATGAACACTGAAGCTTTCTTT. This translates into CSASLQMNTEAFF.

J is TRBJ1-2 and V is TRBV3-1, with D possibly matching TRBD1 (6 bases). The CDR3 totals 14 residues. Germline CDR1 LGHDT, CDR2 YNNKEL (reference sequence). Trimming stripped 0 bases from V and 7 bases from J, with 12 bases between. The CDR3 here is CASSQDRGGAGYTF. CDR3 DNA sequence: TGTGCCAGCAGCCAAGATCGCGGGGGGGCTGGCTACACCTTC.

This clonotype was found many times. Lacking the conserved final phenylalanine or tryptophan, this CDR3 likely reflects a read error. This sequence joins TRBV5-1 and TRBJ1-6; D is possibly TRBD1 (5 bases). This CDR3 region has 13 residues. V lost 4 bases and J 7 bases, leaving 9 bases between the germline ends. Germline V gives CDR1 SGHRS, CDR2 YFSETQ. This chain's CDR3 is CASSGDGNSPLHL. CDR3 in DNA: TGCGCCAGCAGCGGGGACGGGAATTCACCCCTCCACCTT.

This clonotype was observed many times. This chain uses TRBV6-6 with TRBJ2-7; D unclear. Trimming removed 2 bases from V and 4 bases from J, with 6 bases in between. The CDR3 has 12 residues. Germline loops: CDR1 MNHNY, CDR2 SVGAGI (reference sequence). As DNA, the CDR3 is TGTGCCAGCAGTTACGACGATTACGAGCAGTACTTC. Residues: CASSYDDYEQYF.

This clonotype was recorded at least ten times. CDR3 bases: TGTGCCACCAGCAATCCCGACAGGTACAATGAGCAGTTCTTC. As protein: CATSNPDRYNEQFF. V and J are TRBV15 and TRBJ2-1, with D tentatively TRBD1 (6 bases). CDR1 is LNHNV, CDR2 YYDKDF, per germline (reference sequence). V lost 4 bases and J lost 4, with 11 bases in between. The CDR3 spans 14 residues.

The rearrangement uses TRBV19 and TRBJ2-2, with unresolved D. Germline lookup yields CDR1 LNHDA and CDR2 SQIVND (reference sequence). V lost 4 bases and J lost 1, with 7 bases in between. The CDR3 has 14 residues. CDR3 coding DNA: TGTGCCAGTAGTACCCTTCTGAACACCGGGGAGCTGTTTTTT. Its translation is CASSTLLNTGELFF.

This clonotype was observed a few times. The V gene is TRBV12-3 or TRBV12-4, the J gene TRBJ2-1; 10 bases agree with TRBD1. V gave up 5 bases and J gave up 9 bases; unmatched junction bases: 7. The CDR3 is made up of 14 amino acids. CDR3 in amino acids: CASSPGTGEGEQFF. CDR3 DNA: TGTGCCAGCAGTCCAGGGACAGGGGAGGGTGAGCAGTTCTTC.

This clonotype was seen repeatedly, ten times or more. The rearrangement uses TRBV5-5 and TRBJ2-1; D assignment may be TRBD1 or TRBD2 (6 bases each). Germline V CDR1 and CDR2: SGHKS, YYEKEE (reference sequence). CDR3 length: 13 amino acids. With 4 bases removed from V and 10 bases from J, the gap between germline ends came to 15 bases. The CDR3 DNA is TGTGCCAGCAGCGGGCCCTGGGGGGCAGAGCAGTTCTTC. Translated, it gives CASSGPWGAEQFF.

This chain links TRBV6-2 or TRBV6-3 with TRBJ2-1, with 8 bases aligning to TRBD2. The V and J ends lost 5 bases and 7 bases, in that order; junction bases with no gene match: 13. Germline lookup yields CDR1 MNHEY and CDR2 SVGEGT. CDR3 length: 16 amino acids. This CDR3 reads CASSPSGERGKNEQFF. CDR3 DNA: TGTGCCAGCAGTCCCTCGGGAGAGCGGGGGAAGAATGAGCAGTTCTTC.

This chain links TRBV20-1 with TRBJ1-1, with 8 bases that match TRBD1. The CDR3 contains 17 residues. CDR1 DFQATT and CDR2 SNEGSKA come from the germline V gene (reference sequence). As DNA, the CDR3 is TGCTGCTTCCCCCCGGTTGGACAGGGTAAACTTAACACTGAAGCTTTCTTT. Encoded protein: CCFPPVGQGKLNTEAFF.

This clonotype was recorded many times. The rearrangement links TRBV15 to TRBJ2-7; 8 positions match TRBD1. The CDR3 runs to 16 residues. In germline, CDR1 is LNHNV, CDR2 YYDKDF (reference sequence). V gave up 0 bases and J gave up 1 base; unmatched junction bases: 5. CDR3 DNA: TGTGCCACCAGCAGAGAGACAGGGGTAGAATCCTACGAGCAGTACTTC. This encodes CATSRETGVESYEQYF. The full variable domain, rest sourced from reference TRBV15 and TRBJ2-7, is DAMVIQNPRYQVTQFGKPVTLSCSQTLNHNVMYWYQQKSSQAPKLLFHYYDKDFNNEADTPDNFQSRRPNTSFCFLDIRSPGLGDTAMYLCATSRETGVESYEQYFGPGTRLTVT.

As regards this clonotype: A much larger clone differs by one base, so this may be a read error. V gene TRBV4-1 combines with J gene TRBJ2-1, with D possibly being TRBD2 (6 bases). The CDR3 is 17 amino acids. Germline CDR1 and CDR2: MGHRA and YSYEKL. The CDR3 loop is CASSQAPPGSSYNERFF. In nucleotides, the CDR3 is TGCGCCAGCAGCCAAGCTCCACCCGGGAGCTCCTACAATGAGCGGTTCTTC.

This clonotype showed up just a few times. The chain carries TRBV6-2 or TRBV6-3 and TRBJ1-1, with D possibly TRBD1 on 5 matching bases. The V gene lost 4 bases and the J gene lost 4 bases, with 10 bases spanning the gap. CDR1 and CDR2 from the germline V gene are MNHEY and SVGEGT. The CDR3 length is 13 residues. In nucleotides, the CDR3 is TGTGCCAGCAGTTTCGGAGGGACCACTGAAGCTTTCTTT. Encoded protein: CASSFGGTTEAFF.

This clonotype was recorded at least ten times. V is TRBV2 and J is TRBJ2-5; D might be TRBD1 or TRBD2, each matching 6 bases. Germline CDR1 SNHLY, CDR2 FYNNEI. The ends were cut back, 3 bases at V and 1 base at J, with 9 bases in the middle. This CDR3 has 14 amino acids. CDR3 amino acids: CASSETGAQETQYF. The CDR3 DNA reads TGTGCCAGCAGTGAGACGGGGGCCCAAGAGACCCAGTACTTC.

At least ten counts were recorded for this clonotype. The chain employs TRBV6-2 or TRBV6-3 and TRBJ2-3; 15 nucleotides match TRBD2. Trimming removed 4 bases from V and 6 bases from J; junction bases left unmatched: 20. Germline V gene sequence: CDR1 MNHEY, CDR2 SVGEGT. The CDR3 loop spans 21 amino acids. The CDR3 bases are TGTGCCAGCAGTTCTGAGTCGGGACTAGCGGGAGGCGCTCTCGGAAAGGATACGCAGTATTTT. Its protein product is CASSSESGLAGGALGKDTQYF.

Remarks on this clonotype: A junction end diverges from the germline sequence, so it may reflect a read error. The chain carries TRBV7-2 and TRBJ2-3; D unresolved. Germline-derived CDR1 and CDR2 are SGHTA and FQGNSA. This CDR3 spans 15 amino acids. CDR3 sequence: CVSSLVLAPGDTQYF. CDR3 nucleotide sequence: TGTGTCAGCAGCTTAGTTCTGGCCCCAGGAGATACGCAGTATTTT.

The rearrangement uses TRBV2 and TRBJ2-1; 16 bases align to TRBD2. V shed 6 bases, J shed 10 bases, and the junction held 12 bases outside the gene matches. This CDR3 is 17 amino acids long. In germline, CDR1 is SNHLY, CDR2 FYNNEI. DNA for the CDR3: TGTGCCAGCAGGGGGTCCGGGACTAGCGGGGGGGCGGAGGAGCAGTTCTTC. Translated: CASRGSGTSGGAEEQFF. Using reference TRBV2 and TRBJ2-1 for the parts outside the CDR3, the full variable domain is EPEVTQTPSHQVTQMGQEVILRCVPISNHLYFYWYRQILGQKVEFLVSFYNNEISEKSEIFDDQFSVERPDGSNFTLKIRSTKLEDSAMYFCASRGSGTSGGAEEQFFGPGTRLTVL.

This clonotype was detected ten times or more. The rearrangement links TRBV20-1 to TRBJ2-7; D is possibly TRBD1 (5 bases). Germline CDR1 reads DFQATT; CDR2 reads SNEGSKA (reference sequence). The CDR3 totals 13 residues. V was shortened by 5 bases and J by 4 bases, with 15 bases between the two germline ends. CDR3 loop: CSAHPGSQYEQYF. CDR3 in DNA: TGCAGTGCTCATCCAGGGTCCCAATACGAGCAGTACTTC.